One T cell receptor (beta chain) is described in this entry. This entry belongs to a study of OX40 agonist ivuxolimab in advanced cancers. TCRdb's table, derived via immunoSEQ multiplex PCR, lists solely in-frame clones and lacks some. The sample yields about 42,000 clones, 80% to 90% seen once. V was pared by 0 bases and J by 6 bases, with 9 bases between. Germline CDR1 and CDR2: MNHEY and SVGAGI. The CDR3 length is 14 residues. Source: CD4+ or CD8+ T cells sorted from blood, taken in a trial of the OX40 agonist ivuxolimab. V is TRBV6-5 and J is TRBJ2-1; no definite D call. The clonotype comes from an adult with an advanced solid tumor such as melanoma, head and neck, liver or kidney cancer. The CDR3 loop is CASSYSLGSNEQFF. CDR3 DNA: TGTGCCAGCAGTTACTCTTTGGGATCCAATGAGCAGTTCTTC.